This passage covers 4 T cell receptor beta chains from one sample sequenced in a study of Graves' ophthalmopathy and Graves' hyperthyroidism. The TCR beta CDR3 regions underwent amplification from RNA transcripts. In the first round, RT-PCR was carried out with HTBI primers, and a multiplex PCR formed the second round. From the multiplex PCR reads, TCRdb called clonotypes with MiXCR, one entry per CDR3 protein. The table shows 350,000 or so distinct CDR3 sequences, with about 17% occurring only once. Sequencing used peripheral blood. These receptors came from an adult man with Graves' ophthalmopathy.

This clonotype was observed many times. The CDR3 DNA sequence: TGTGCCAGCTCACCGCTGGCAGGGGTTGATTCACCCCTCCACTTT. Translation gives CASSPLAGVDSPLHF. The chain is built from TRBV18 and TRBJ1-6; tentatively, D is TRBD1 (6 bases). This CDR3 has 15 residues. Trimming cost V 3 bases and J 8 bases, with 14 bases left between them. In germline, CDR1 is KGHSH, CDR2 LQKENI.

This clonotype came up many times. This chain uses TRBV6-4 with TRBJ2-1; 9 nucleotides line up with TRBD2. Germline V gene data show CDR1 as MRHNA and CDR2 as SNTAGT. The length of the CDR3 is 17 residues. After removal of 2 bases from V and 9 bases from J, the junction contained 14 bases not matched to a gene. CDR3 in amino acids: CASSDPPGREGRGEQFF. The CDR3 coding sequence is TGTGCCAGCAGTGACCCACCCGGGCGGGAGGGGAGGGGTGAGCAGTTCTTC.

This clonotype was recorded many times. V is TRBV11-2 and J is TRBJ2-7; 9 bases align to TRBD2. J lost 4 bases, V lost 2 bases, and 12 bases had no gene match. This CDR3 has 17 amino acids. The germline V gene has CDR1 SGHAT and CDR2 FQNNGV. The CDR3 DNA reads TGTGCCAGCAGCTTACGGGCGGGAGGGGCCACCCCTTACGAGCAGTACTTC. Its translation is CASSLRAGGATPYEQYF.

Many counts were recorded for this clonotype. J is TRBJ2-7 and V is TRBV7-6; the D is unclear. CDR1 is SGHVS and CDR2 is FNYEAQ in the germline V gene. The CDR3 contains 14 residues. V lost 5 bases and J 3 bases, leaving 14 bases between the germline ends. This CDR3 reads CASSPSDGDYEQYF. As DNA, the CDR3 is TGTGCCAGCAGCCCAAGCGACGGAGACTACGAGCAGTACTTC.